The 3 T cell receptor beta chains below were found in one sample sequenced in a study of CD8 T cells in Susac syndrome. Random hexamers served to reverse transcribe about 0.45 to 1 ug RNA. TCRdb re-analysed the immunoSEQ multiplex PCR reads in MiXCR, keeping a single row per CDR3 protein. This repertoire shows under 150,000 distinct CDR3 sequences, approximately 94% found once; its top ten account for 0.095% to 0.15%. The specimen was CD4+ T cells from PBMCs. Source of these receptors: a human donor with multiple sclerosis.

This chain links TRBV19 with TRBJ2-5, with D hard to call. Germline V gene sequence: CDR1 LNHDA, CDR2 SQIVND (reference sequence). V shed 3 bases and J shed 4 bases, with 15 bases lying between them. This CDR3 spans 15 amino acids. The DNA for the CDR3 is TGTGCCAGTAGTATCGCACAAGCCAAAGGAGAGACCCAGTACTTC. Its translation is CASSIAQAKGETQYF.

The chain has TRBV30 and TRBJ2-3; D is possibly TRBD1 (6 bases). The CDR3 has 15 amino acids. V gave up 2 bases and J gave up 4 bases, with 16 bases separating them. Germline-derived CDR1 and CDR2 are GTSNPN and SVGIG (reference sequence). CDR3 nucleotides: TGTGCCTGGAGTCCCACACAGGGTTCCGCAGATACGCAGTATTTT. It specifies CAWSPTQGSADTQYF. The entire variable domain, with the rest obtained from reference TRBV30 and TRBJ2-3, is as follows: SQTIHQWPATLVQPVGSPLSLECTVEGTSNPNLYWYRQAAGRGLQLLFYSVGIGQISSEVPQNLSASRPQDRQFILSSKKLLLSDSGFYLCAWSPTQGSADTQYFGPGTRLTVL.

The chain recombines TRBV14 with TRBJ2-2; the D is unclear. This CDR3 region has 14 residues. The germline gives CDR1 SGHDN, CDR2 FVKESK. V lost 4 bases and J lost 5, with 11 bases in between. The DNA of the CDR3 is TGTGCCAGCAGCCTTACAGCTGGGACCGGGGAGCTGTTTTTT. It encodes CASSLTAGTGELFF.